Below, one T cell receptor beta chain is given with its context. The clone's antigen remains unknown. Nothing much larger sits one base from this clone, and base qualities are not available. The library was generated by the immunoSEQ multiplex PCR assay. In most patients, genomic DNA was isolated using the Qiagen DNeasy Blood and Tissue Kit and sent frozen to Adaptive Biotechnologies for TCR sequencing. For most patients, genomic DNA was subjected to high-throughput TCR-beta CDR3 sequencing by Adaptive Biotechnologies. Under the source paper's analysis protocol: Adaptive's ImmunoSEQ software supplied the TCR sequencing data for 18 patients, while MiXCR and VDJtools were used to process a few other patients. To correct CD4 versus CD8 sorting errors, sequences present in both subsets at a frequency ratio below 5:1 were removed. Because the origin of CDR3 nucleotide sequences shared between donor and recipient could not be assigned, those sequences were removed. To be classed as alloreactive, a clone needed at least 2-fold expansion over unstimulated cells and a minimum CFSE-low frequency of 0.002% (template counts) or 0.001% (read counts). Mappable clones were those detected in sequenced pre-transplant spleen, lymph node, or MLR CFSE-low populations of the donor or recipient. Cumulative frequency of alloreactive clones was calculated as a percentage of all sequences weighted by copy number. Sourced from immuneACCESS, this table was stored by TCRdb with only in-frame sequences that have V and J called. A share of the clones is absent; for the studies checked, an unresolved V gene accounts for under half, and the remainder has no known explanation. V, J and clone size were drawn from that table, and D and trimming were deduced from the DNA. This sample gives over 40,000 clones in total; around 96% of them show up just once. The biggest ten clones account for 0.45% to 0.65% of the sample.

The sample comes from a study of graft-versus-host responses after intestinal transplantation (dated by TCRdb to the early 2020s). Study-level background: Multivisceral, liver-intestinal, or isolated intestinal transplants were received by the recipients. All recipients received anti-thymocyte globulin induction followed by maintenance tacrolimus and steroids for around 3 years. Graft-versus-host and host-versus-graft alloreactive T cell clones were tracked in the graft, circulation and bone marrow after intestinal transplantation using bulk TCR-beta CDR3 sequencing. Alloreactive clones were identified by sequencing pre-transplant mixed lymphocyte reaction products and comparing these products with unstimulated pre-transplant donor and recipient T cells. The cohort enrolled about two dozen intestinal transplant recipients, one of whom was a retransplant, and 3 patients without pretransplant specimens were excluded. A peak of at least 4% donor T cells among recipient peripheral blood mononuclear cells was the definition used for donor T cell macrochimerism. Rather than being sequenced by the commercial service, samples from three later patients were sequenced in-house on an Illumina MiSeq and processed with MiXCR. Overall results and qualifications from the work: Early after transplant, peak levels of circulating GvH clones were found to be associated with declines in HvG clones. GvH clones were detected in recipient bone marrow, and some of these GvH clones were observed earlier in ileal mucosa or blood, consistent with an intestinal mucosal origin. The conclusions were limited by the relatively low number and heterogeneity of the intestinal transplant patients. High GvH to HvG T cell clonal ratios were observed in the allografts of patients with donor T cell macrochimerism.

The sample's time point label is to be understood as: cells obtained before transplantation from donor or recipient. CD3+CD4+ and CD3+CD8+ populations were FACS-sorted from unstimulated pre-transplant donor and recipient cells taken from spleen or lymph nodes. CDR1 and CDR2, per the germline V gene (reference sequence), are LNHDA and SQIVND. The CDR3 contains 16 residues, cysteine and phenylalanine counted. The retained sequence is limited to the CDR3, 48 bases, with the frame set at the first base. At the junction V is shortened by 1 base and J by 0 bases; bases outside the gene matches: 0. The chain was built from TRBV19 and TRBJ2-2; 9 bases in between match TRBD1. The sequencing used unstimulated CD8+ T cells sorted from spleen or lymph node cells, collected before transplant. The TCR was taken from a human donor who was the organ donor for an intestinal transplant. In nucleotides, the sequence is TGTGCCAGTAGTATAGGGGACAGGGCGAACACCGGGGAGCTGTTTTTT. Its translation reads: CASSIGDRANTGELFF.